This is a list of T cell receptor beta chains from one sample in a study of response to subunit inactivated influenza vaccine. TCRdb re-called the RT-PCR reads with MiXCR, one entry per CDR3 protein. The sample lists 500,000 to 650,000 distinct CDR3 sequences; less than 8% were seen once. The sequencing here drew on PBMCs from blood, taken around 25 months after vaccination. These receptors were obtained from a man aged 50-75 years who received an inactivated influenza vaccine. CDR3s leave out the opening cysteine and the closing phenylalanine or tryptophan.

>TRBV9
ASSPRDSLS
>TRBV5-6
ASSSNWGQPQH
>TRBV10-3
AARRDRGHEQY
>TRBV5-4
ASSLDKGLNEQF
>TRBV5-6
ASSLAPRGADGYT
>TRBV28
ASLAGWRGAKNIQY
>TRBV5-5
ASKVAGMTDTQY
>TRBV27
ASSLLGTGGSPLH
>TRBV20-1
SARKYGTGDNQPQH
>TRBV4-3
ASSQDWTSSDTQY
>TRBV20-1
SARTGGLQETQY
>TRBV3-1
ASSQEGQTSGEKF
>TRBV7-8
ASSLGGLAQY
>TRBV6-2/TRBV6-3
ASSELQGVKNIQY
>TRBV29-1
SVEDRRYEQY
>TRBV6-2/TRBV6-3
ASSYSGQGETEAF
>TRBV28
ASGVPETQY
>TRBV4-3
ASSQESNHRGFHYGYT
>TRBV7-6
ASSPKYTGNTEAF